These T cell receptor beta chains were read from a single sample in a study of blood T cell repertoires in COVID-19. Method: immunoSEQ multiplex PCR; TCRdb's copy keeps in-frame clones and lacks some. Of 180,000 or so clones detected, roughly 82% appear once; the ten largest clones hold about 8.4%. What was sequenced was peripheral blood. All receptors come from a woman aged 70-85 years with acute or convalescent COVID-19. Both conserved end residues are part of each CDR3. A D gene is named only where the DNA matches it firmly. Clone size is shown for a subset of rows, as once, few, many or a class of expanded clone.

-	TRBV7-3	TRBJ1-6	-	TGTGCCAGCAGCTTCACAGGGCTTTCGGATTCACCCCTCCACTTT	CASSFTGLSDSPLHF
-	TRBV11-2	TRBJ1-1	-	TGTGCCAGCACCCCCCTCCAACAGGGCTGGGCTGAAGCTTTCTTT	CASTPLQQGWAEAFF
TRBD2	TRBV19	TRBJ2-3	-	TGTGCCAGTAGTACCCGACTAGCGGGAGGGCCGACTGGGGGCACAGATACGCAGTATTTT	CASSTRLAGGPTGGTDTQYF
-	TRBV28	TRBJ2-5	-	TGTGCCAGCAGTTTAGTTGACAGGAGCCAAGAGACCCAGTACTTC	CASSLVDRSQETQYF
-	TRBV4-3	TRBJ2-2	many	TGCGCCAGCAGCCAAGATAGTATTGGCGGGGAGCTGTTTTTT	CASSQDSIGGELFF
TRBD1	TRBV28	TRBJ1-2	once	TGTGCCAGCAACCCCGGGACAGCTAACTATGGCTACACCTTC	CASNPGTANYGYTF
-	TRBV6-6	TRBJ1-4	-	TGTGCCAGCGTGAGAGGGGGAAAACTGTTTTTT	CASVRGGKLFF
TRBD1	TRBV28	TRBJ1-1	-	TGTGCCAGCAGTTTACCCCGCCGGACAGGAGAATTGAACACTGAAGCTTTCTTT	CASSLPRRTGELNTEAFF
-	TRBV19	TRBJ1-1	-	TGTGCCAGTAGTATACAGGCAGGGATTAACACTGAAGCTTTCTTT	CASSIQAGINTEAFF
-	TRBV5-4	TRBJ1-2	-	TGTGCCAGCAGTTCCGACTTCTATGGCTACACCTTC	CASSSDFYGYTF
-	TRBV18	TRBJ1-1	-	TGTGCCAGCTCACCAATCAGGGATGAAGCTTTCTTT	CASSPIRDEAFF
TRBD1	TRBV10-3	TRBJ2-1	-	TGTGCCATCAGGGGGTATGGGACAGGGGGGAGAAACTCCTACAATGAGCAGTTCTTC	CAIRGYGTGGRNSYNEQFF
-	TRBV5-6	TRBJ2-1	-	TGTGCCAGCAGCTTGCCCGGGAGAGGAAATGAGCAGTTCTTC	CASSLPGRGNEQFF
-	TRBV15	TRBJ1-2	few	TGTGCCACCAGCAGAGATAATTTAGGGAGCAACTATGGCTACACCTTC	CATSRDNLGSNYGYTF
TRBD1	TRBV3-1/TRBV3-2	TRBJ2-7	-	TGTGCCAGCAGCACCCGACAGGGGGTCGAGCAGTACTTC	CASSTRQGVEQYF
-	TRBV4-3	TRBJ1-2	-	TGCGCCAGCAGCCAAGATTGGACAGACTATGGCTACACCTTC	CASSQDWTDYGYTF
TRBD1	TRBV5-1	TRBJ1-6	-	TGCGCCAATAGGAGGACAGGGAAAGATTCACCCCTCCACTTT	CANRRTGKDSPLHF
TRBD2	TRBV28	TRBJ2-3	-	TGTGCCAGCAGTTTAAACCGGGAGGCCGGCAATACGCAGTATTTT	CASSLNREAGNTQYF
-	TRBV7-2	TRBJ1-6	-	TGTGCCAGCAGTCTCGAGAGCTCCTATAATTCACCCCTCCACTTT	CASSLESSYNSPLHF
TRBD2	TRBV5-1	TRBJ2-3	-	TGCGCCAGCAGCTTGGCCGCGCGGGGGGGCACAGATACGCAGTATTTT	CASSLAARGGTDTQYF
TRBD1	TRBV6-2/TRBV6-3	TRBJ1-2	-	TGTGCCAGCAGCACTACCGGGACAGGCTATGGCTACACCTTC	CASSTTGTGYGYTF
-	TRBV9	TRBJ1-1	few	TGTGCCAGCAGCAGTCAACAGGGCCCCGACACTGAAGCTTTCTTT	CASSSQQGPDTEAFF
-	TRBV6-1	TRBJ1-2	-	TGTGCCAGCAGGGTCGTTGGTGGGGGCGGCTACACCTTC	CASRVVGGGGYTF
TRBD2	TRBV6-2/TRBV6-3	TRBJ2-5	few	TGTGCCAGCAGCCAACCCTCCTCGGGAGGGAGGGAGACCCAGTACTTC	CASSQPSSGGRETQYF
TRBD2	TRBV10-3	TRBJ2-7	-	TGTGCCATCAGTGACCCAAGCGGGGGGATACCCTACGAGCAGTACTTC	CAISDPSGGIPYEQYF
-	TRBV19	TRBJ2-1	once	TGTGCCAGTAGTAAGACAGCGACTAGCTCCTACAATGAGCAGTTCTTC	CASSKTATSSYNEQFF
-	TRBV7-8	TRBJ2-1	few	TGTGCCAGCAGCTTAGCGGGCCGGTACAATGAGCAGTTCTTC	CASSLAGRYNEQFF
-	TRBV7-8	TRBJ1-1	-	TGTGCCAGCAGCCTCAGTCGGGACATGAACACTGAAGCTTTCTTT	CASSLSRDMNTEAFF
TRBD2	TRBV5-1	TRBJ2-1	-	TGCGCCAGCAGCTTGGCCTTAGCGGGAGGGAATGAGCAGTTCTTC	CASSLALAGGNEQFF
-	TRBV29-1	TRBJ1-1	-	TGCAGCGTTGACGGGAACACTGAAGCTTTCTTT	CSVDGNTEAFF
TRBD1	TRBV2	TRBJ1-6	once	TGTGCCAGCAGTGGACCCCCCTCGACAGGGGCGCATTCACCCCTCCACTTT	CASSGPPSTGAHSPLHF